These 7 T cell receptor beta chains were sequenced from one sample in a study of cytomegalovirus exposure and HLA in healthy donors. TCRdb keeps only in-frame clones here, not all; method: immunoSEQ multiplex PCR. The data hold 200,000 to 250,000 clones, with about 87% observed a single time. The source material was PBMCs. The receptors here all came from a man aged 18 to 30 in good health and CMV-seronegative.

V gene TRBV27 combines with J gene TRBJ2-3; the D gene is possibly TRBD1 (6 bases). The V end lost 1 base, the J end lost 6 bases, and 8 bases lay between the germline ends. In germline, CDR1 is MNHEY, CDR2 SMNVEV (reference sequence). The CDR3 covers 13 residues. The CDR3 DNA follows: TGTGCCAGCAGTTTATTGGGGGCGGATACGCAGTATTTT. Translating it yields CASSLLGADTQYF.

The chain couples TRBV2 to TRBJ2-1; D may be TRBD2 (5 bases). This CDR3 comprises 15 residues. Germline lookup yields CDR1 SNHLY and CDR2 FYNNEI. With 8 bases removed from V and 6 bases from J, the gap between germline ends came to 20 bases. As DNA, the CDR3 is TGTGCCAGCTCCGACGGGGTTCCGTCCCTCAATGAGCAGTTCTTC. It specifies CASSDGVPSLNEQFF.

This chain connects TRBV21-1 to TRBJ1-1; no check of the table's D call, TRBD1, against the DNA was made. TRBV21-1 is a listed pseudogene. This CDR3 is built from 15 residues. The CDR3 DNA sequence: TGTGCCAGCAAGAACAGGGGGCAGGTGGACACTGAAGCTTTCTTT. Translation: CASKNRGQVDTEAFF.

The chain couples TRBV28 to TRBJ2-1, with TRBD2 identical over 8 bases. J gave up 8 bases and V 6 bases, and 12 bases lay outside the gene matches. Germline loops: CDR1 MDHEN, CDR2 SYDVKM. This CDR3 region has 15 residues. This CDR3 reads CASSGTSGPLDEQFF. CDR3 bases: TGTGCCAGCAGCGGCACTAGCGGACCTTTGGATGAGCAGTTCTTC.

This rearrangement joins TRBV6-6 to TRBJ1-6; D remains unclear. Trimming removed 2 bases at V and 9 bases at J, with 5 bases between. CDR3 length: 12 residues. CDR1 is MNHNY, CDR2 SVGAGI, per germline (reference sequence). CDR3 nucleotides: TGTGCCAGCAGTTACGAGATTTCACCCCTCCACTTT. Translated: CASSYEISPLHF.

This chain connects TRBV7-9 to TRBJ1-5, with 9 bases matching TRBD1. Trimming at V came to 5 bases and at J to 6 bases, leaving 11 bases not matched to a gene. The CDR3 is made up of 16 amino acids. Germline CDR1 reads SEHNR; CDR2 reads FQNEAQ (reference sequence). The CDR3 DNA reads as TGTGCCAGCAGCGCGGGTACAGGGGGCGAAGGTCAGCCCCAGCATTTT. Translated: CASSAGTGGEGQPQHF.

The rearrangement uses TRBV4-1 and TRBJ2-7; a possible D gene is TRBD1 (5 bases). The germline V gene has CDR1 MGHRA and CDR2 YSYEKL. The CDR3 sequence is 17 residues long. V dropped 2 bases and J dropped 5 bases, with 22 bases sitting between them. This CDR3 reads CASSQNWRLQGRDEQYF. The CDR3 DNA sequence: TGCGCCAGCAGCCAAAATTGGCGCTTGCAGGGCAGGGACGAGCAGTACTTC.